The clone carrying this TCR beta chain was seen at least ten times. These data come from a study of T cells in Graves' hyperthyroidism and ophthalmopathy. Germline CDR1 DFQATT, CDR2 SNEGSKA (reference sequence). With V trimmed by 0 bases and J by 1 base, 13 bases remained unmatched. The CDR3 has 18 amino acids. Uncontrolled infection, other autoimmune disease, pregnancy or lactation barred patients from enrollment. Blood was obtained at the first hyperthyroidism diagnosis, which preceded any ophthalmopathy symptoms. RNA transcripts provided the source from which TCR beta CDR3 regions were amplified. First-round RT-PCR of the TCR CDR3 relied on the HTBI primer set. TCRdb reprocessed the multiplex PCR reads with MiXCR, giving one entry per CDR3 protein. The sample consists of around 250,000 distinct CDR3 sequences, about 14% of them appearing once.

What was sequenced was blood. The receptor comes from a woman aged 40 to 55 with Graves' hyperthyroidism that later progressed to Graves' ophthalmopathy. The gene calls are TRBV20-1 and TRBJ2-7; 9 bases are shared with TRBD1. This chain's CDR3 is CSARDLKGGTGRSYEQYF. The CDR3, as DNA: TGCAGTGCTAGAGATCTAAAGGGCGGGACAGGGCGATCCTACGAGCAGTACTTC.